This TCR beta chain is drawn from a study of chemoradiotherapy in HPV16-positive cancers. Study-level information: Candidate HPV-specific clones and shared TCR motifs came from two HPV16-positive patients. Study results and limitations: Functional assays defining HPV-specific T cells used only a couple of HPV16-positive patients.

Some clones are missing from TCRdb's copy, which holds only in-frame ones; the method was immunoSEQ multiplex PCR. The sample has 65,000 to 80,000 clones; 88% are singletons. Germline lookup yields CDR1 SGHDT and CDR2 YYEEEE. V shed 2 bases and J 4 bases; nucleotides not matched to a gene: 6. The CDR3 runs 15 residues. A note on this clone: Its antigen is not known.

The sequence was collected from a human donor with HPV-associated anogenital cancer. The starting material was blood, obtained from a patient who underwent chemoradiotherapy. The gene calls are TRBV5-6 and TRBJ2-5; the match to TRBD1 covers 9 bases. CDR3 nucleotides: TGTGCCAGCAGCTTTGACAGGGGGGCTCCAGAGACCCAGTACTTC. Translation: CASSFDRGAPETQYF. Together with reference TRBV5-6 and TRBJ2-5, the CDR3 gives the full variable domain: DAGVTQSPTHLIKTRGQQVTLRCSPKSGHDTVSWYQQALGQGPQFIFQYYEEEERQRGNFPDRFSGHQFPNYSSELNVNALLLGDSALYLCASSFDRGAPETQYFGPGTRLLVL.